This record looks at one T cell receptor beta chain sequence and its context. Everyone who took part was about 18 to 90 years old, and they came from 24 US areas. Cohort allocation depended upon clinical history that participants reported. Recovery among Cohort 3 donors was established by two negative PCRs, clearance, or symptom resolution. This entry comes from a study of blood T cell repertoires in COVID-19. Study-wide context: The study drew acute and convalescent COVID-19 samples from the United States, Italy and Spain.

Using immunoSEQ multiplex PCR, the repertoire was profiled, and TCRdb retains in-frame clones only, with some absent. The table has some 150,000 clones, approximately 80% seen once. The sequenced sample consisted of PBMCs or T cells enriched from blood (not recorded which). The clonotype originates from a man aged 45-65 years who had recovered from COVID-19.

The CDR3, as DNA: TGTGCCAGCAGCTTAAGGCTCGGGCAGGGGGCACACACTGAAGCTTTCTTT. Translation: CASSLRLGQGAHTEAFF. The chain recombines TRBV11-2 with TRBJ1-1; 8 bases agree with TRBD1. CDR1 is SGHAT, CDR2 FQNNGV, per germline. The CDR3 is 17 amino acids. The trim removed 2 bases at V and 3 bases at J, leaving 11 bases unmatched.